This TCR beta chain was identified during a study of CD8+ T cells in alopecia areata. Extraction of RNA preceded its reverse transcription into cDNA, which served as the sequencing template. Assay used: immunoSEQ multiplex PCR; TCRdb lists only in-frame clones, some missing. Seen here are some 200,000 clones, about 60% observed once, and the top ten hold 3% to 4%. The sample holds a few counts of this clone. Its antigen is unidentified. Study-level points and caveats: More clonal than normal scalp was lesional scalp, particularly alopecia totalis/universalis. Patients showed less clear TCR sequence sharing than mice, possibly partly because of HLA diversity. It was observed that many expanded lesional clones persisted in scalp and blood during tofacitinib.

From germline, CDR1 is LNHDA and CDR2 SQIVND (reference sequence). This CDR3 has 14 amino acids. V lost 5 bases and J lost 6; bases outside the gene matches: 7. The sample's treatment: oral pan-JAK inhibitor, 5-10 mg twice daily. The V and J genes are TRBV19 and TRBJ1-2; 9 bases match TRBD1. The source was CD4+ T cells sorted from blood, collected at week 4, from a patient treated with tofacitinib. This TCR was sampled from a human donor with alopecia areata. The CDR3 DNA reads TGTGCCAGTAGTCCGCACGACAGGGGGAATGGCTACACCTTC. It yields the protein CASSPHDRGNGYTF.